This T cell receptor beta chain originates from a study of human T cells and chemical hapten exposure. Time point defined: patch test 3, about 24 weeks after DPC sensitization. Treatment: therapeutic diphenylcyclopropenone sensitization with weekly scalp DPC. Each donor was an alopecia patient between 18 and 70 years of age who qualified for DPC. TCRdb processed the RACE reads anew with MiXCR; each CDR3 protein has one entry. Of roughly 200,000 distinct CDR3 sequences listed, under 25% are singletons. This clonotype was seen only once. What it binds is not known. Notes on the study in general: TCRs exceeding a frequency of 1 in 1000 stayed unchanged under DPC sensitization. Versus controls, significantly more large CDR3 similarity clusters arose from expanded TCRs.

The CDR3 consists of 14 residues. Germline loops: CDR1 MNHEY, CDR2 SVGAGI. Between the trimmed V and J ends, which lost 6 bases and 8 bases, there was a span of 16 bases. The TCR was taken from a woman aged 40 to 50 with alopecia areata. Some clones in this sample may be carry-over from other donors' samples. The chain carries TRBV6-5 and TRBJ2-2; TRBD2 might be the D (5 bases). The sequencing used whole blood, collected in connection with sensitization to the hapten diphenylcyclopropenone (DPC). Written as DNA, the CDR3 is TGTGCCAGCAGGGTCACGGGGTTGGAGGGGGAGCTGTTTTTT. This translates into CASRVTGLEGELFF.